The entry below describes one T cell receptor (beta chain). The antigen is unknown. This specimen includes other DNA sequences encoding the same CDR3. Profiled with immunoSEQ multiplex PCR; TCRdb holds only in-frame clones, not every one. Among more than 80,000 clones, roughly 92% were seen once, and the ten largest hold about 3.4%. This sample was taken from a study of T cell responses to AZD1222 COVID-19 vaccine. Study-wide findings and caveats: Spike-specific TCR breadth and depth rose after two AZD1222 doses.

Germline values: CDR1 MNHEY, CDR2 SVGEGT. The V and J ends lost 6 bases and 3 bases respectively, with 6 bases between them. CDR3 length equals 11 residues. Both about-4-week and about-12-week second-dose recipients were combined. The chain employs TRBV6-2 or TRBV6-3 and TRBJ2-7; D is unresolved. Sequences were derived from peripheral blood, sampled 28 days after the second AZD1222 dose. This sequence was found in an adult who received the AZD1222 COVID-19 vaccine. In DNA, the CDR3 is TGTGCCAGCAGCTTCAGCTACGAGCAGTACTTC. Protein: CASSFSYEQYF.